Listed here are 32 T cell receptor beta chains from one sample, sequenced in a study of early T cells in non-severe SARS-CoV-2 infection. One entry per CDR3 protein results from TCRdb running MiXCR on the 5' RACE reads. The repertoire holds approximately 22,000 distinct CDR3 sequences, about 4.7% seen once, with 15% to 20% in the top ten. Material for sequencing was whole blood. The source of these receptors is an adult who was a healthcare worker with PCR-confirmed SARS-CoV-2 infection or an uninfected control (not recorded which).

This clonotype was observed many times. V and J are TRBV20-1 and TRBJ1-4, with unresolved D. This CDR3 is built from 13 residues. Germline assignment: CDR1 DFQATT and CDR2 SNEGSKA (reference sequence). V lost 2 bases to trimming and J lost 8 bases, with 12 bases between them. The CDR3 nucleotides are TGCAGTGCTAGAACGGGGAACGGAGAAAAACTGTTTTTT. It translates to CSARTGNGEKLFF.

This clonotype occurred a few times. The rearrangement links TRBV30 to TRBJ2-5, with a possible D match to TRBD2 (5 bases). The CDR3 runs to 13 residues. V was clipped by 0 bases and J by 4 bases, with 9 bases between them. Looked up from germline, CDR1 is GTSNPN and CDR2 is SVGIG (reference sequence). The DNA of the CDR3 is TGTGCCTGGAGTGTACGGGAAAGAGAGACCCAGTACTTC. This codes for CAWSVRERETQYF.

This clonotype was seen many times. The chain uses TRBV29-1 and TRBJ1-1; D gene ambiguous. Looked up from germline, CDR1 is SQVTM and CDR2 is ANQGSEA. The CDR3 totals 13 residues. V was clipped by 8 bases and J by 1 base, with 14 bases between them. The CDR3 coding sequence is TGCAGCTCTCGGGTCTCGGCGAACACTGAAGCTTTCTTT. Its protein is CSSRVSANTEAFF.

This clonotype was seen only a few times. This chain joins TRBV5-6 and TRBJ1-4; TRBD1 is a possible D gene (6 bases). Trimming removed 3 bases at V and 0 bases at J, with 12 bases between. The CDR3 totals 16 residues. Looked up from germline, CDR1 is SGHDT and CDR2 is YYEEEE. CDR3 nucleotides: TGTGCCAGCAGCTACACCGGGGGCCCAACTAATGAAAAACTGTTTTTT. This codes for CASSYTGGPTNEKLFF. Looking up the rest from reference TRBV5-6 and TRBJ1-4 gives the full variable domain: DAGVTQSPTHLIKTRGQQVTLRCSPKSGHDTVSWYQQALGQGPQFIFQYYEEEERQRGNFPDRFSGHQFPNYSSELNVNALLLGDSALYLCASSYTGGPTNEKLFFGSGTQLSVL.

The chain couples TRBV5-1 to TRBJ2-3; unclear D gene. V lost 0 bases and J 2 bases, leaving 4 bases between the germline ends. The germline gives CDR1 SGHRS, CDR2 YFSETQ. The CDR3 sequence is 13 residues long. CDR3: CASSLEDTDTQYF. The CDR3 region has the DNA TGCGCCAGCAGCTTGGAGGACACAGATACGCAGTATTTT.

This clonotype was seen ten or more times. The chain has TRBV14 and TRBJ1-2, with D maybe TRBD1 (6 bases). CDR3 length: 14 residues. The V and J ends lost 4 bases and 7 bases respectively, with 16 bases between them. Germline lookup yields CDR1 SGHDN and CDR2 FVKESK. Here the CDR3 reads CASSPDPGVTGYTF. In DNA form, the CDR3 reads TGTGCCAGCAGCCCGGATCCAGGGGTAACTGGCTACACCTTC.

There are many counts of this clonotype. CDR3 amino acids: CSVTLWTGTLEQYF. The DNA of the CDR3 is TGCAGCGTGACTTTGTGGACAGGGACACTTGAGCAGTACTTC. The V and J genes are TRBV29-1 and TRBJ2-7; TRBD1 matches 8 bases. Per germline, CDR1 SQVTM and CDR2 ANQGSEA. The V segment lost 6 bases and the J segment 7 bases; nucleotides outside the gene matches: 14. The CDR3 spans 14 residues.

In this sample, this clonotype turned up many times. The chain carries TRBV7-3 and TRBJ1-1; 7 bases align to TRBD1. V dropped 2 bases and J dropped 1; count of bases not matched to a gene: 7. This CDR3 contains 16 residues. CDR1 is SGHTA, CDR2 FQGTGA, per germline. The CDR3 DNA sequence: TGTGCCAGCAGCTTAGAAATGGGGACAGCGAACACTGAAGCTTTCTTT. Protein sequence: CASSLEMGTANTEAFF.

This clonotype was seen a few times. This sequence joins TRBV11-2 and TRBJ1-5; maybe TRBD1 (6 bases). Per the germline V gene, CDR1 is SGHAT and CDR2 is FQNNGV. V was shortened by 1 base and J by 2 bases, with 12 bases between the two germline ends. This CDR3 has 16 residues. CDR3 region: CASSLATGFRNQPQHF. The DNA for the CDR3 is TGTGCCAGCAGCTTAGCCACAGGGTTTCGCAATCAGCCCCAGCATTTT.

The rearrangement uses TRBV7-3 and TRBJ2-7; D may be TRBD2 (6 bases). Germline lookup yields CDR1 SGHTA and CDR2 FQGTGA. V lost 3 bases, J lost 0 bases, and 15 bases lay in between. The CDR3 extends over 16 amino acids. DNA for the CDR3: TGTGCCAGCAGCTTGTCTGGCGGGGAGAGCTCCTACGAGCAGTACTTC. It encodes CASSLSGGESSYEQYF.

In this sample, this clonotype turned up many times. This chain links TRBV5-6 with TRBJ1-2; 7 bases align to TRBD1. This CDR3 region has 16 residues. In germline, CDR1 is SGHDT, CDR2 YYEEEE. The junction had 8 bases not matched to a gene; V was cut back by 1 base and J by 2 bases. In nucleotides, the CDR3 is TGTGCCAGCAGCTTGCCGGACAGGTTGGGCAACTATGGCTACACCTTC. The encoded protein is CASSLPDRLGNYGYTF.

The table lists this clonotype with many counts. The chain is built from TRBV7-2 and TRBJ2-3, with D unclear. The germline CDR1 and CDR2 sequences are SGHTA and FQGNSA. The ends were cut back, 5 bases at V and 8 bases at J, with 14 bases in the middle. The CDR3 extends over 13 amino acids. The CDR3 DNA reads TGTGCCAGCAGCCTTCATAAATCCTCTACGCAGTATTTT. Its translation is CASSLHKSSTQYF.

Ten or more counts support this clonotype. The chain carries TRBV4-3 and TRBJ1-1; D remains unclear. The CDR3 extends over 15 amino acids. Trimming took off 4 bases at V and 0 bases at J, with 12 bases between the two ends. In germline, CDR1 is LGHNA, CDR2 YSLEER. The CDR3 spells CASSRTGGLNTEAFF. CDR3 DNA sequence: TGCGCCAGCAGCCGAACCGGTGGGTTGAACACTGAAGCTTTCTTT.

This clonotype appeared many times. The chain combines TRBV7-2 with TRBJ2-7, with 7 bases lining up with TRBD2. The CDR3 length is 14 residues. The V segment lost 5 bases and the J segment 9 bases; nucleotides outside the gene matches: 13. The V gene's germline CDR1 is SGHTA and CDR2 FQGNSA. The CDR3 region is CASSPSGTGGWQYF. The CDR3 region has the DNA TGTGCCAGCAGCCCATCCGGGACCGGGGGGTGGCAGTACTTC.

This clonotype was observed at least ten times. The CDR3 region is CASSLAHLSYGTPRNTEAFF. For the CDR3, the DNA is TGTGCCAGCAGCTTAGCGCATCTGAGTTATGGGACACCAAGGAACACTGAAGCTTTCTTT. The rearrangement uses TRBV7-6 and TRBJ1-1; possibly TRBD1 for D (6 bases). V lost 0 bases and J 1 base, leaving 24 bases between the germline ends. CDR1 and CDR2 from the germline V gene are SGHVS and FNYEAQ. The CDR3 totals 20 residues.

This chain links TRBV6-1 with TRBJ1-2, with D possibly being TRBD1 (6 bases). Germline V gene sequence: CDR1 MNHNS, CDR2 SASEGT. V was trimmed by 2 bases and J by 3 bases, leaving 16 bases between them. This CDR3 is built from 16 residues. The CDR3 DNA sequence: TGTGCCAGCAGTGAACAGCCGGGGGCCAACCACTATGGCTACACCTTC. Amino acids: CASSEQPGANHYGYTF.

This chain uses TRBV3-2 with TRBJ2-2; the table calls TRBD1, which could not be checked here. TRBV3-2 constitutes a pseudogene. The CDR3 runs 16 residues. The CDR3 DNA is TGTGCCAGCAGCCAATCCGCGGGCTCCCGGGGCGGGGAGCTGTTTTTT. It specifies CASSQSAGSRGGELFF.

In its sample, this clonotype ranks as medium-sized. The V call is TRBV20-1, the J call TRBJ2-3, with 8 bases aligning to TRBD2. V shed 4 bases and J 1 base; nucleotides not matched to a gene: 4. This CDR3 spans 14 amino acids. From germline, CDR1 is DFQATT and CDR2 SNEGSKA (reference sequence). The CDR3 DNA reads as TGCAGTGCTACAACGGGGGGGGGCACAGATACGCAGTATTTT. Translation: CSATTGGGTDTQYF.

This clonotype has at least ten counts. CDR3 sequence (DNA): TGTGCCAGCAGCCCCGGCGTGATAGAGACTGGTTATGGCTACACCTTC. The encoded protein is CASSPGVIETGYGYTF. V usage is TRBV7-9 and J usage is TRBJ1-2, with no clear D. Trimming took off 5 bases at V and 5 bases at J, with 21 bases between the two ends. The CDR3 sequence is 16 residues long. The germline V gene encodes CDR1 SEHNR and CDR2 FQNEAQ (reference sequence).

This clonotype was observed at least ten times. V and J are TRBV5-1 and TRBJ2-7; 8 nucleotides align to TRBD1. CDR3 length equals 15 residues. V dropped 4 bases and J dropped 6; count of bases not matched to a gene: 12. Germline V CDR1 and CDR2: SGHRS, YFSETQ. The CDR3 sequence is CASSLDRVPNAEQYF. For the CDR3, the DNA is TGCGCCAGCAGCCTGGACAGGGTGCCTAACGCCGAGCAGTACTTC.

This clonotype was seen a single time. The chain recombines TRBV7-9 with TRBJ1-5; D might be TRBD1 (5 bases). The CDR3 spans 13 residues. Trimming cost V 9 bases and J 6 bases, with 15 bases left between them. From germline, CDR1 is SEHNR and CDR2 FQNEAQ (reference sequence). The chain's CDR3 is CASGAQVGQPQHF. CDR3 nucleotides: TGTGCCAGTGGGGCGCAGGTCGGTCAGCCCCAGCATTTT. The full variable domain, in which reference TRBV7-9 and TRBJ1-5 provide the parts outside the CDR3, is DTGVSQNPRHKITKRGQNVTFRCDPISEHNRLYWYRQTLGQGPEFLTYFQNEAQLEKSRLLSDRFSAERPKGSFSTLEIQRTEQGDSAMYLCASGAQVGQPQHFGDGTRLSIL.

This clonotype was counted many times. J is TRBJ1-4 and V is TRBV18; TRBD1 aligns across 10 bases. The germline V gene encodes CDR1 KGHSH and CDR2 LQKENI. This CDR3 comprises 15 residues. Trimming at V came to 2 bases and at J to 6 bases, leaving 3 bases not matched to a gene. Here the CDR3 DNA reads TGTGCCAGCTCACCAAGACAGGGGGCGCATGAAAAACTGTTTTTT. It encodes CASSPRQGAHEKLFF.

This clonotype was observed a few times. The chain carries TRBV20-1 and TRBJ1-2; 9 bases agree with TRBD1. Trimming took 6 bases from V and 3 from J; bases not matched to a gene: 5. The CDR3 is 13 amino acids. Germline assignment: CDR1 DFQATT and CDR2 SNEGSKA (reference sequence). The CDR3 loop reads CSATGGADYGYTF. The CDR3 region has the DNA TGCAGTGCCACAGGGGGCGCGGACTATGGCTACACCTTC.

This clonotype was seen many times. The chain is built from TRBV28 and TRBJ1-2, with TRBD1 matching 7 bases. V dropped 2 bases and J dropped 5; count of bases not matched to a gene: 2. The germline V gene has CDR1 MDHEN and CDR2 SYDVKM. This CDR3 has 13 amino acids. The CDR3 coding sequence is TGTGCCAGCAGTTTAACAGGGGAGTATGGCTACACCTTC. Encoded protein: CASSLTGEYGYTF.

This clonotype has just a few counts. The chain uses TRBV5-1 and TRBJ2-1; D possibly matches TRBD1 or TRBD2 (6 bases each). The germline gives CDR1 SGHRS, CDR2 YFSETQ. V was trimmed by 5 bases and J by 7 bases, leaving 13 bases between them. This CDR3 is built from 13 residues. The CDR3 here is CASSGRGVNEQFF. The CDR3 DNA is TGCGCCAGCAGTGGTAGGGGGGTTAATGAGCAGTTCTTC.

This clonotype has a handful of counts. V gene TRBV20-1 combines with J gene TRBJ2-3; a weak D match, TRBD2 (5 bases). V was shortened by 0 bases and J by 0 bases, with 13 bases between the two germline ends. CDR1 is DFQATT, CDR2 SNEGSKA, per germline (reference sequence). The CDR3 covers 16 residues. The CDR3 DNA sequence: TGCAGTGCTAGAGACCCCCGCGGGCCTAGCACAGATACGCAGTATTTT. Protein: CSARDPRGPSTDTQYF.

The chain couples TRBV24-1 to TRBJ2-1; the D gene is possibly TRBD1 (5 bases). Trimming pared 4 bases from V and 4 bases from J, leaving 7 bases between. The germline CDR1 and CDR2 sequences are KGHDR and SFDVKD. There are 13 residues in the CDR3. The CDR3 protein is CATSDQGYNEQFF. CDR3 nucleotide sequence: TGTGCCACCAGTGACCAGGGTTACAATGAGCAGTTCTTC.

This clonotype is medium-sized by share. The rearrangement joins TRBV24-1 to TRBJ2-3, with 10 bases lining up with TRBD1. Germline V lookup: CDR1 KGHDR, CDR2 SFDVKD. J was trimmed by 2 bases and V by 3 bases; bases with no gene match: 13. CDR3 length: 19 residues. CDR3 sequence reads: CATSDHPGQGKLTTDTQYF. In nucleotides, the CDR3 is TGTGCCACCAGTGATCACCCGGGACAGGGGAAGTTAACCACAGATACGCAGTATTTT.

The rearrangement links TRBV28 to TRBJ1-1; TRBD1 might be the D (6 bases). Germline V lookup: CDR1 MDHEN, CDR2 SYDVKM. The V end was cut by 6 bases, the J end by 1 base, with 9 bases between. CDR3 length: 13 residues. The CDR3 sequence: CASRLDRNTEAFF. The CDR3 nucleotides are TGTGCCAGCAGATTGGACAGGAACACTGAAGCTTTCTTT.

This clonotype was counted between two and nine times. The J gene is TRBJ1-3, the V gene TRBV10-3; no reliable D call. V lost 4 bases and J lost 0, with 10 bases in between. Looked up from germline, CDR1 is ENHRY and CDR2 is SYGVKD. This CDR3 is built from 15 residues. The CDR3 reads CAISGAAYSGNTIYF. For the CDR3, the DNA is TGTGCCATCAGTGGGGCCGCCTACTCTGGAAACACCATATATTTT.

The CDR3 DNA reads TGTGCCAGCAGTTTGTACGGGACAGGGGGAGGAGAAAAACTGTTTTTT. Residues: CASSLYGTGGGEKLFF. The chain joins TRBV27 to TRBJ1-4; 11 bases line up with TRBD1. The germline gives CDR1 MNHEY, CDR2 SMNVEV (reference sequence). CDR3 size: 16 residues. Losses at the gene ends were 3 bases for V and 8 bases for J; bases not matched to a gene: 8.

This clonotype was found many times. The V call is TRBV9, the J call TRBJ2-4, with a possible D match to TRBD2 (5 bases). V shed 4 bases and J shed 0 bases, with 8 bases lying between them. CDR1 SGDLS and CDR2 YYNGEE come from the germline V gene. CDR3 size: 14 residues. Here the CDR3 DNA reads TGTGCCAGCAGCAACGGACTAGCCAAAAACATTCAGTACTTC. It is translated as CASSNGLAKNIQYF.